Shown below are 21 T cell receptor beta chains from a single sample sequenced in a study of blood T cell repertoires in COVID-19. The table came from immunoSEQ multiplex PCR; TCRdb's copy has only in-frame clones and leaves some out. The data show 95,000 to 150,000 clones, with about four fifths seen just once and 16% held by the top ten. The specimen was peripheral blood. These receptors were obtained from a man between 60 and 70 years old with active or convalescent COVID-19.

This chain connects TRBV28 to TRBJ2-1, with a possible D match to TRBD1 (6 bases). V shed 4 bases and J shed 8 bases, with 9 bases lying between them. The CDR3 totals 12 residues. Germline CDR1 reads MDHEN; CDR2 reads SYDVKM. CDR3 loop: CASSWGRHEQFF. Written as DNA, the CDR3 is TGTGCCAGCAGTTGGGGGCGACATGAGCAGTTCTTC.

This chain links TRBV6-2 or TRBV6-3 with TRBJ1-4; tentatively, D is TRBD1 (5 bases). This CDR3 has 12 residues. Deletions cut 5 bases from V and 12 bases from J, with 13 bases between. The germline V gene encodes CDR1 MNHEY and CDR2 SVGEGT. The CDR3 loop reads CASSIGHGQLFF. Written as DNA, the CDR3 is TGTGCCAGCAGTATCGGACATGGCCAACTGTTTTTT.

The V gene is TRBV28, the J gene TRBJ1-2, with D perhaps matching TRBD1 (6 bases). Germline CDR1 reads MDHEN; CDR2 reads SYDVKM. The CDR3 spans 17 residues. V was cut by 4 bases and J by 0 bases, with 18 bases left in between. The DNA for the CDR3 is TGTGCCAGCAGTTCGGTTTATACAGGGCGAGCTAACTATGGCTACACCTTC. It encodes CASSSVYTGRANYGYTF.

This sequence joins TRBV9 and TRBJ2-7; possibly TRBD2 for D (5 bases). Germline CDR1 and CDR2: SGDLS and YYNGEE. Deletions cut 3 bases from V and 7 bases from J, with 8 bases between. This CDR3 is 11 amino acids long. CDR3: CASSGGREQYF. The CDR3 nucleotides read TGTGCCAGCAGCGGCGGGCGTGAGCAGTACTTC.

This clone was seen more than once but under ten times. The chain uses TRBV4-3 and TRBJ2-1; possibly TRBD1 for D (6 bases). Per the germline V gene, CDR1 is LGHNA and CDR2 is YSLEER. CDR3 length: 16 amino acids. The V and J ends lost 0 bases and 3 bases respectively, with 12 bases between them. This chain's CDR3 is CASSQDKGELYNEQFF. CDR3 nucleotide sequence: TGCGCCAGCAGCCAAGATAAGGGGGAGCTCTACAATGAGCAGTTCTTC.

This chain connects TRBV28 to TRBJ2-5; D is possibly TRBD2 (6 bases). V was trimmed by 6 bases and J by 6 bases, leaving 20 bases between them. The CDR3 extends over 15 amino acids. Germline CDR1 and CDR2: MDHEN and SYDVKM. As DNA, the CDR3 is TGTGCCAGCAGAACCGGGACGGAGGGTTTGAAGACCCAGTACTTC. Residues: CASRTGTEGLKTQYF.

This clone was seen a single time. This chain connects TRBV9 to TRBJ2-3, with TRBD2 as a possible D gene (6 bases). The CDR3 length is 16 residues. V lost 4 bases and J 3 bases, leaving 18 bases between the germline ends. The germline CDR1 and CDR2 sequences are SGDLS and YYNGEE. CDR3 sequence: CASSPREFRETDTQYF. The CDR3 DNA follows: TGTGCCAGCAGCCCTCGGGAGTTCAGGGAAACAGATACGCAGTATTTT.

DNA of the CDR3: TGTGCCAGCAGCTTACGGAGCTATGGCTACACCTTC. Its protein product is CASSLRSYGYTF. The J gene is TRBJ1-2, the V gene TRBV7-9; D is ambiguous. Germline CDR1 SEHNR, CDR2 FQNEAQ (reference sequence). V shed 2 bases and J shed 4 bases, with 5 bases lying between them. The CDR3 sequence is 12 residues long.

This clone was observed a single time. The V gene is TRBV11-2, the J gene TRBJ2-7; 14 bases match TRBD2. With V trimmed by 4 bases and J by 4 bases, 12 bases remained unmatched. Per germline, CDR1 SGHAT and CDR2 FQNNGV. This CDR3 has 18 residues. The CDR3 sequence is CASSSVPGLAGVMYEQYF. For the CDR3, the DNA is TGTGCCAGCAGCTCCGTTCCGGGACTAGCGGGAGTAATGTACGAGCAGTACTTC.

This rearrangement joins TRBV11-3 to TRBJ2-7, with D possibly TRBD1 on 5 matching bases. Per germline, CDR1 SGHNT and CDR2 YENEEA. The CDR3 is 13 residues long. V was clipped by 1 base and J by 5 bases, with 9 bases between them. Written as DNA, the CDR3 is TGTGCCAGCAGCTTAGGTCAGGGCGACGAGCAGTACTTC. It encodes CASSLGQGDEQYF.

This clone has more than one count but fewer than ten. The sample has other DNA sequences that encode this CDR3 too. The CDR3 nucleotides read TGTGCCAGCTCACCACCGGGACAGGGGGCGAGGCAGCCCCAGCATTTT. It codes for CASSPPGQGARQPQHF. This chain uses TRBV18 with TRBJ1-5; 12 bases fit TRBD1. The J segment lost 7 bases and the V segment lost 0 bases, leaving 4 bases of the junction unmatched. The CDR3 is made up of 16 amino acids. Germline V gene sequence: CDR1 KGHSH, CDR2 LQKENI.

This clone was detected many times. V gene TRBV9 combines with J gene TRBJ2-7; weak D call: TRBD1 (5 bases). The CDR3 has 15 residues. CDR1 is SGDLS and CDR2 is YYNGEE in the germline V gene. V lost 0 bases and J lost 6, with 16 bases in between. CDR3 sequence reads: CASSVEGSYSPEQYF. The CDR3 DNA follows: TGTGCCAGCAGCGTAGAGGGGTCCTACTCCCCCGAGCAGTACTTC.

This clone has at least ten counts. The rearrangement links TRBV27 to TRBJ2-7; 7 bases agree with TRBD2. Germline CDR1 is MNHEY and CDR2 is SMNVEV (reference sequence). The CDR3 contains 15 residues. With 6 bases clipped from V and 7 bases from J, the junction kept 15 bases outside the gene matches. The CDR3, as DNA: TGTGCCAGCAGACCCGAGCGGGGCAGACTCGGGGAGCAGTACTTC. Protein: CASRPERGRLGEQYF.

The V and J genes are TRBV30 and TRBJ2-2; TRBD2 matches at 9 bases. This CDR3 contains 15 residues. Trimming at V came to 4 bases and at J to 4 bases, leaving 7 bases not matched to a gene. Germline V lookup: CDR1 GTSNPN, CDR2 SVGIG (reference sequence). The DNA of the CDR3 is TGTGCCTGGATCGCGGGAGGGCAAGTCACCGGGGAGCTGTTTTTT. Its translation is CAWIAGGQVTGELFF.

The V call is TRBV24-1, the J call TRBJ1-3, with 10 nucleotides matching TRBD1. CDR3 size: 15 residues. Germline loops: CDR1 KGHDR, CDR2 SFDVKD. After removal of 4 bases from V and 2 bases from J, the junction contained 1 base not matched to a gene. The DNA of the CDR3 is TGTGCCACCAGTGACGGGACAGGGGCTGGAAACACCATATATTTT. It is translated as CATSDGTGAGNTIYF.

J is TRBJ1-5 and V is TRBV12-3 or TRBV12-4, with 7 bases that match TRBD1. J lost 6 bases, V lost 7 bases, and 6 bases had no gene match. The CDR3 covers 13 residues. CDR3 sequence reads: CASTRDRSQPQHF. DNA for the CDR3: TGTGCCAGCACCCGGGACAGAAGTCAGCCCCAGCATTTT.

The J gene is TRBJ2-3, the V gene TRBV5-1; 7 bases agree with TRBD1. Germline V gene lookup returns CDR1 SGHRS and CDR2 YFSETQ. The CDR3 length is 13 residues. Trimming cost V 7 bases and J 2 bases; bases outside gene matches: 4. The CDR3 sequence: CASGGQDTDTQYF. The CDR3 nucleotides read TGCGCCAGCGGAGGACAGGACACAGATACGCAGTATTTT.

Concerning this clone itself: This sequence may be a read error, since a much larger clone differs from it by one base. The chain uses TRBV12-3 or TRBV12-4 and TRBJ2-7, with D unresolved. The CDR3 runs to 11 residues. CDR3 sequence reads: CVSSSPYEQYF. The CDR3 bases are TGTGTCAGCAGTTCCCCATACGAGCAGTACTTC.

The CDR3 spells CASSSGRRQASSIGSPLHF. The CDR3 DNA reads TGTGCCAGCAGCTCTGGTCGGAGACAGGCCTCCTCTATCGGGTCACCCCTCCACTTT. The V gene is TRBV5-6, the J gene TRBJ1-6; a weak D match, TRBD1 (6 bases). V lost 3 bases and J 10 bases, leaving 29 bases between the germline ends. This CDR3 spans 19 amino acids. CDR1 SGHDT and CDR2 YYEEEE come from the germline V gene. Complete variable domain (other parts from reference TRBV5-6 and TRBJ1-6): DAGVTQSPTHLIKTRGQQVTLRCSPKSGHDTVSWYQQALGQGPQFIFQYYEEEERQRGNFPDRFSGHQFPNYSSELNVNALLLGDSALYLCASSSGRRQASSIGSPLHFGNGTRLTVT.

In this sample, this clone turned up a few times. This chain links TRBV27 with TRBJ2-2; 10 bases map to TRBD2. Germline V gene sequence: CDR1 MNHEY, CDR2 SMNVEV (reference sequence). The V gene end was trimmed by 6 bases and the J gene end by 5 bases; junction bases not matched to a gene: 9. This CDR3 has 16 residues. The CDR3 DNA reads as TGTGCCAGCAGGCCCCTATTAGCGGGAGGAACCGGGGAGCTGTTTTTT. Protein product: CASRPLLAGGTGELFF.

The V gene is TRBV5-4, the J gene TRBJ2-1; 16 bases agree with TRBD2. The V and J ends lost 4 bases and 8 bases, in that order; junction bases with no gene match: 6. CDR1 and CDR2 from the germline V gene are SGHNT and YYREEE (reference sequence). This CDR3 is 16 amino acids long. The CDR3 coding sequence is TGTGCCAGCAGCCCCGGGACTAGCGGGAGGGCCTATGAGCAGTTCTTC. This gives the protein CASSPGTSGRAYEQFF. The full variable domain, with the rest looked up from reference TRBV5-4 and TRBJ2-1, is ETGVTQSPTHLIKTRGQQVTLRCSSQSGHNTVSWYQQALGQGPQFIFQYYREEENGRGNFPPRFSGLQFPNYSSELNVNALELDDSALYLCASSPGTSGRAYEQFFGPGTRLTVL.